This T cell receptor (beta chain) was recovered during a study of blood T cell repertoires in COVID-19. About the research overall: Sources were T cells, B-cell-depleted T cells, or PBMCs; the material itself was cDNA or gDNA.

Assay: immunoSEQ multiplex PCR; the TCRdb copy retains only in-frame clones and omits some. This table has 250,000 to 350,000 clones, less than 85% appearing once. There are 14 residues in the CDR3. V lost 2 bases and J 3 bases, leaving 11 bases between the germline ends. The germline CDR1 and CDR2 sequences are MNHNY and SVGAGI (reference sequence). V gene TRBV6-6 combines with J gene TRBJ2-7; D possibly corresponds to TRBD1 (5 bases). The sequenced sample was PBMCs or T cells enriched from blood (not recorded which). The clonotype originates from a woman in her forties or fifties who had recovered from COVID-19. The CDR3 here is CASSYHLDSYEQYF. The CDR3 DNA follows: TGTGCCAGCAGTTACCACCTAGACAGCTACGAGCAGTACTTC.